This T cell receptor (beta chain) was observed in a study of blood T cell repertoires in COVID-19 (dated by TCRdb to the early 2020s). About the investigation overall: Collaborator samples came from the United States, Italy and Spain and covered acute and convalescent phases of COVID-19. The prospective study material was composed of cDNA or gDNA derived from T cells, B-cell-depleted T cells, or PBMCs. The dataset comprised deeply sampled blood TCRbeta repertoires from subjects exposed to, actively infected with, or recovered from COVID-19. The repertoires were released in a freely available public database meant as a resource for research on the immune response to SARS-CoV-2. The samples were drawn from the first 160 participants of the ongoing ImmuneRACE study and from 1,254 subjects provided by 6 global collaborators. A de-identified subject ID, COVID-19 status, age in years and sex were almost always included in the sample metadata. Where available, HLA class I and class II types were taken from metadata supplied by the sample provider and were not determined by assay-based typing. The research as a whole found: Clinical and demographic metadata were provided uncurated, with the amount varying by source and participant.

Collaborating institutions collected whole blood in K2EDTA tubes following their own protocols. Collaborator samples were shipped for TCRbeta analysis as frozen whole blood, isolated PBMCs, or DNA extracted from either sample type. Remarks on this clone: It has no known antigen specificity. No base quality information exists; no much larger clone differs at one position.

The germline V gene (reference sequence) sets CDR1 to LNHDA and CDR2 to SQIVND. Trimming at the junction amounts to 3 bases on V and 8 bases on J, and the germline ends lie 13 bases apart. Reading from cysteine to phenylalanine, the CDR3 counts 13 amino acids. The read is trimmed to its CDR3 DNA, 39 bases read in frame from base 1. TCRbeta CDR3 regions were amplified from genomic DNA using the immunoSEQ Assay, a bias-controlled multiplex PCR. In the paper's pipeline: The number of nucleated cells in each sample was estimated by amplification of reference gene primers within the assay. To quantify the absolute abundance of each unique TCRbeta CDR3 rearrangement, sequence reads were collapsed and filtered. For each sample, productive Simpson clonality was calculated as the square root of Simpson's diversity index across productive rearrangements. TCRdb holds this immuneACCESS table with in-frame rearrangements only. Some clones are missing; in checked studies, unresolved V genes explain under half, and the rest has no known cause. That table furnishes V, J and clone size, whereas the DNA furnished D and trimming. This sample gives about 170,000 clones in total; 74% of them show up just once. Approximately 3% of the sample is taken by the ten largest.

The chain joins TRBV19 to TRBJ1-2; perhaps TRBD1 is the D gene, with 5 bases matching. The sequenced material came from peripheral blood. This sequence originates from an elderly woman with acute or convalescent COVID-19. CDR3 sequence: CASSIVSQEGYTF. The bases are TGTGCCAGTAGTATCGTTTCACAGGAAGGCTACACCTTC.